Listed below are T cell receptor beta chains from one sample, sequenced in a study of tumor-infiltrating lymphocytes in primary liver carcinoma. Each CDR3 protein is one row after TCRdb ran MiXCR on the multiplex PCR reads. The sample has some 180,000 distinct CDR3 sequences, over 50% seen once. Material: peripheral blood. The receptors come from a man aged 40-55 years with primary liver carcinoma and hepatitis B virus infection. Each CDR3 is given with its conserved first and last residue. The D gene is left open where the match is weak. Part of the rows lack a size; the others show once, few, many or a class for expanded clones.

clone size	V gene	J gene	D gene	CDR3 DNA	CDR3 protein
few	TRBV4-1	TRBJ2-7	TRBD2	TGCGCCAGCAGTTCACTTACTAGCGGGAGGTTCTACGAGCAGTACTTC	CASSSLTSGRFYEQYF
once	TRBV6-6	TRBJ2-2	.	TGTGCCAGCAGTGTAGACGCCGGGGAGCTGTTTTTT	CASSVDAGELFF
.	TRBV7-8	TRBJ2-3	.	TGTGCCAGCAACCCCCAGCCAGATACGCAGTATTTT	CASNPQPDTQYF
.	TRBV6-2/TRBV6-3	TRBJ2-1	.	TGTGCCAGCAGTTTAGAGAACTACAATGAGCAGTTCTTC	CASSLENYNEQFF
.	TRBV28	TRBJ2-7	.	TGTGCCAGCAGTTCTGCACTCTTACAGCACTACGAGCAGTACTTC	CASSSALLQHYEQYF
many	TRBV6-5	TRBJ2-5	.	TGTGCCAGCAGTTACGGGGGAGAGACCCAGTACTTC	CASSYGGETQYF
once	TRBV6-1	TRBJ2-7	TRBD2	TGTGCCAGCGGTGGTCGGGAGGTCCTCGAGCAGTACTTC	CASGGREVLEQYF
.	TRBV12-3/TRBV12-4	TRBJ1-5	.	TGTGCCAGCGGCCTTACAGGATACAATCAGCCCCAGCATTTT	CASGLTGYNQPQHF
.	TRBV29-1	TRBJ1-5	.	TGCAGCGTCGGAGGTGGGGAGGCCGGGCAGCCCCAGCATTTT	CSVGGGEAGQPQHF
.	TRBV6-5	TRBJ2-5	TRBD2	TGTGCCAGCAGCCCCCGGACTAGCGGGAGCCAAGAGACCCAGTACTTC	CASSPRTSGSQETQYF
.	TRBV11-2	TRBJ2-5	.	TGTGCCAGCAGTCCGGGCCCAGAGGTGGCCCAGTACTTC	CASSPGPEVAQYF
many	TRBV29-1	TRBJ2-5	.	TGCAGCGTTTTAGGCGGTGGGCAAGAGACCCAGTACTTC	CSVLGGGQETQYF
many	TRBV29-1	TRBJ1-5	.	TGCAGCGGGGGGCCCCAGCATTTT	CSGGPQHF
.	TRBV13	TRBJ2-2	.	TGTGCCAGCAGCTCCCAGGGACTGCTGCGAAGGCTGTTTTTT	CASSSQGLLRRLFF
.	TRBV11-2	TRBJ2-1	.	TGTGCCAGCAGCTTAGAGAGGGAAGGTTACGATGAGCAGTTCTTC	CASSLEREGYDEQFF
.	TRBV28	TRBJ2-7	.	TGTGCCAGCATGAGGGAGAGCTCCTACGAGCAGTACTTC	CASMRESSYEQYF
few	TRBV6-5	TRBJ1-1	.	TGTGCCAGCAGACCGGACTTCCCGGTCACTGAAGCTTTCTTT	CASRPDFPVTEAFF
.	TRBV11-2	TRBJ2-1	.	TGTGCCAGCAGCCGAAGCGGATCTGACATTGAGCAGTCCTTC	CASSRSGSDIEQSF
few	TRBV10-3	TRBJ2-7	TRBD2	TGTGCCATCAGTGACTTACTAGCGGCAGTTTCCTACGAGCAGTACTTC	CAISDLLAAVSYEQYF
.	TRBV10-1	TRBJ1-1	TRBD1	TGCGCCAGCAGTTCACAGGGGGGCCCTACTGAAGCTTTCTTT	CASSSQGGPTEAFF
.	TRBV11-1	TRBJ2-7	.	TGTGCCAGCAGCTTAGGATACCTCCGCGAGCAGTACTTC	CASSLGYLREQYF
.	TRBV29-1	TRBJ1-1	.	TGCAGCGTGAGGGTGGGTCCTAACACTGAAGCTTTCTTT	CSVRVGPNTEAFF
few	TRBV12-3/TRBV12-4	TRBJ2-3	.	TGTGCCAGCAGCAAAGGCAGTCATACGCAGTATTTT	CASSKGSHTQYF
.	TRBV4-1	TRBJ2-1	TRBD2	TGCGCCTGCAGCCAGAAAGTGCTAGCGGGAGGACTCAATGAGCAGTTCTTC	CACSQKVLAGGLNEQFF
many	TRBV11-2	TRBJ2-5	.	TGTGCCAGCAGCTTAGTATTCGGAATCCAAGAGACCCAGTACTTC	CASSLVFGIQETQYF
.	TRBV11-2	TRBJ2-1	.	TGTGCCAGCAGCTTAACGTATGGTTATCACAATGAGCAGTTCTTC	CASSLTYGYHNEQFF
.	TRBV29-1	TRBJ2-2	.	TGCAGCGTTGAAGTGGCCTCCCCCGGGGAGCTGTTTTTT	CSVEVASPGELFF
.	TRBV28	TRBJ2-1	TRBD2	TGTGCCAGCATTAGAGCGGGAGGACGGCGCCACTCCTACAATGAACAGTTCTTC	CASIRAGGRRHSYNEQFF
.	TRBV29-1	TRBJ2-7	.	TGCAGCGTAAAAGTGGGAGTTCGATCATACGAGCAGTACTTC	CSVKVGVRSYEQYF
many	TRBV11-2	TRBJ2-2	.	TGTGCCAGCAGCTGGGTCCTTCTTGGGGAGCTGTTTTTT	CASSWVLLGELFF
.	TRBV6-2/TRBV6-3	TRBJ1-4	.	TGTGCCAGCAGTTCTCAGGGGGAAAAACTGTTTTTT	CASSSQGEKLFF
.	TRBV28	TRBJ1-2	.	TGTGCCAGCAGTCGATCGGCCAGGGGTCGGGGCTACACCTTC	CASSRSARGRGYTF
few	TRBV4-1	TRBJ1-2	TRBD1	TGCGCCAGCAGCCAAGAACAGGGGGACTATGGCTACACCTTC	CASSQEQGDYGYTF
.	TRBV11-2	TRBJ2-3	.	TGTGCCAGCGGGTCGAGGACAGATCCGCAGTATTTT	CASGSRTDPQYF
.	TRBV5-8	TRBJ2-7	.	TGTGCCAGCAGCTTGACGGGAGCGGGCTACGAGCAGTACTTC	CASSLTGAGYEQYF
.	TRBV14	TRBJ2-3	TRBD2	TGTGCCAGCAGCCCTCTTCGTGGACGAGCGGGAGGGACGAGCACAGATACGCAGTATTTT	CASSPLRGRAGGTSTDTQYF
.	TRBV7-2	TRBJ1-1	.	TGTGCCAGCAGCTTAGCAAGGGACAATGATGCTTTCTTT	CASSLARDNDAFF
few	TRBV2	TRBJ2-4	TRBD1	TGTGCCAGCATCCGGGACAGGGAAAACATTCAGTACTTC	CASIRDRENIQYF
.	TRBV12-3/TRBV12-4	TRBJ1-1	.	TGTGCCAGCAGCGACGGCCTGAACACTGAAGCTTTCTTT	CASSDGLNTEAFF
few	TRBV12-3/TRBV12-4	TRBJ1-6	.	TGTGCCAGCAGTTTAGGGAGGGGACATTCACCCCTCCACTTT	CASSLGRGHSPLHF
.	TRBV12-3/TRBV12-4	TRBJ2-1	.	TGTGTCAGCAGTTGGGGCGGGATGACCTACAATGAGCAGTTCTTC	CVSSWGGMTYNEQFF
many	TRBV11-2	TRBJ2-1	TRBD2	TGTGCCAGCAGCTTAGTCCCACTAGCGGGAGAATACAATGAGCAGTTCTTC	CASSLVPLAGEYNEQFF
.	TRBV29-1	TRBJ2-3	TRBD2	TGCAGCGGATGCTTAGCGGGAGTGTCAGATACGCAGTATTTT	CSGCLAGVSDTQYF
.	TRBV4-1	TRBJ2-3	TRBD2	TGCGCCAGCAGCCAAGAATCCCCCCTAACTAGCGGGAGTGGAGATACGCAGTATTTT	CASSQESPLTSGSGDTQYF
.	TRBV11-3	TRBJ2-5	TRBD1	TGTGTCAGCAGCTTAGACAGGGGAGAGACCCAGTACTTC	CVSSLDRGETQYF
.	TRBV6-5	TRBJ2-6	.	TGTGCCAGCAGTTACGTCCGGACAGTTGGGGCCAACGTCCTGACTTTC	CASSYVRTVGANVLTF
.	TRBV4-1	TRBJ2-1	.	TGCGCCAGCAGCGCGGGACAGCAGTTCTTC	CASSAGQQFF
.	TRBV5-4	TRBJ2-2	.	TGTGCCAGCAGCTCCTCAGTTGGGGCCGGGGAGCTGTTTTTT	CASSSSVGAGELFF
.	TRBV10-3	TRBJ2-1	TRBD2	TGTGCCATCCCCAGCGGGATTGAGGATGAGCAGTTCTTC	CAIPSGIEDEQFF
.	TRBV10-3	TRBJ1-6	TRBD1	TGTGCCGCCAACGAGGCCAGGGGGCCTGGATCACCCCTCCACTTT	CAANEARGPGSPLHF
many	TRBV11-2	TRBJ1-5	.	TGTGCCAGCAGCTTAGAAGGCCTTAGCAATCAGCCCCAGCATTTT	CASSLEGLSNQPQHF
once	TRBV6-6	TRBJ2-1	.	TGTGCCAGCAGTAGGCAACAGGGAAATGAGCAGTTCTTC	CASSRQQGNEQFF
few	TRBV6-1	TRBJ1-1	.	TGTGCCAGCAGTGTCTCCAGGGTTGGTGAAGCTTTCTTT	CASSVSRVGEAFF
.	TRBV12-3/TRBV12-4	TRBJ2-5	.	TGTGCCAGCATTTTAGGAGTGGAGCCTGGGGAGACCCAGTACTTC	CASILGVEPGETQYF
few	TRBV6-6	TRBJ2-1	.	TGTGCCAGCAGTTACGGGACTGTCCCTAGCTCCTACAATGAGCAGTTCTTC	CASSYGTVPSSYNEQFF
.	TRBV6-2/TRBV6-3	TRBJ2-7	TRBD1	TGTGCCAGCAACACAGGGGCAGACTCCTACGAGCAGTACTTC	CASNTGADSYEQYF
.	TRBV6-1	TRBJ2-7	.	TGTGCCAGCAGTCCCAACTACGAGCAGTACTTC	CASSPNYEQYF
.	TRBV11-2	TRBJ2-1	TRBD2	TGTGCCAGCAGCCTCCCGTCGACTAGCGGGAGGGCCGGGACCTACAATGAGGGGTTCTTC	CASSLPSTSGRAGTYNEGFF
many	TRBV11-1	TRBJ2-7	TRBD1	TGTGCCACCACTGACAGGGGGCAGGGCGAGCAGTACTTC	CATTDRGQGEQYF
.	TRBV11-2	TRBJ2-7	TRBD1	TGTGCCATCAGCTTCGTTGGTAACAGGGGAAAGTACGAGCAGTACTTC	CAISFVGNRGKYEQYF